This entry describes one T cell receptor beta chain. Antigen unknown. The germline V gene has CDR1 DFQATT and CDR2 SNEGSKA (reference sequence). The germline V and J ends were trimmed by 0 bases and 2 bases, with 10 bases remaining between them. The CDR3 spans 14 residues. After constant-region reverse-primer amplification, full-length variable regions underwent semi-nested PCR with Nested Universal Primer A. TCRdb independently ran MiXCR on the 5' RACE reads; one entry per CDR3 protein. Of some 44,000 distinct CDR3 sequences in the sample, about 20% were seen once. Treg sorting used a CD4+CD25+CD127-/low gate. Points from the study as a whole: Larger-cohort validation covered only one TCR beta V-J rearrangement. Tumor memory CD4+ T cell TCR gene usage clustered with blood and lymph node memory CD4+ cells and lymph node naive CD4+ cells. Tumor-infiltrating Treg TCR alpha and beta sequences overlapped most with tumor naive CD4+ T cells, then blood naive.

The gene calls are TRBV20-1 and TRBJ2-5; TRBD2 is a possible D gene (6 bases). Input material: Tregs sorted from blood. The receptor's source is a female donor with breast cancer. The CDR3 coding sequence is TGCAGTGCTAGAGATTGGGGGAGGCAAGAGACCCAGTACTTC. Its protein is CSARDWGRQETQYF.